The rows below give T cell receptor beta chains drawn from one sample of a study of vaccination and CD4 T cells after COVID-19. TCRdb ran MiXCR on the PCR reads and lists one entry per CDR3 protein. The table includes 8,000 to 9,000 distinct CDR3 sequences, over 45% detected once. Their antigens are not known. The sample taken for sequencing was CD4+ T cells from blood, cultured in vitro. The receptors here all came from a human donor in good health. Both conserved end residues are part of each CDR3. The order of the fields is D gene, clone size, V gene, J gene, CDR3 DNA, CDR3 protein. D genes are given only for firm matches. Part of the rows lack a size; the others show once, few, many or a class for expanded clones.

>TRBD1|-|TRBV19|TRBJ1-2
TGTGCCAGTAGTAGCGAGACAGGGGCGAACTATGGCTACACCTTC
CASSSETGANYGYTF
>-|-|TRBV15|TRBJ1-2
TGTGCCACCAGCAGAGATAGGCAGGGGCTATATGGCTACACCTTC
CATSRDRQGLYGYTF
>TRBD1|-|TRBV5-6|TRBJ1-2
TGTGCCAGCAGCTTGGGACAGGGATTGGGTGGCTACACCTTC
CASSLGQGLGGYTF
>-|-|TRBV6-2/TRBV6-3|TRBJ2-3
TGTGCCAGCAGTTCCAAACGGCAGCTCGAGATTACAGATACGCAGTATTTT
CASSSKRQLEITDTQYF
>-|-|TRBV6-5|TRBJ1-1
TGTGCCAGCAGTTACTCATATAACATGAACACTGAAGCTTTCTTT
CASSYSYNMNTEAFF
>-|-|TRBV12-3/TRBV12-4|TRBJ2-3
TGTGCCAGCAGTTTAGGTCGAACAGCGTCCTTCACAGATACGCAGTATTTT
CASSLGRTASFTDTQYF
>-|few|TRBV23-1|TRBJ1-2
TGCGCCAGCAGTCAAGTTGTCAGGGAAAGGGACTATGGCTACACCTTC
CASSQVVRERDYGYTF
>-|-|TRBV6-4|TRBJ1-6
TGTGCCAGCAGTGACTCGGCAAGTTCACCCCTCCACTTT
CASSDSASSPLHF
>TRBD2|-|TRBV5-4|TRBJ2-7
TGTGCCAGCAGCTTAGGACCCACGGGGGGGGATTACGAGCAGTACTTC
CASSLGPTGGDYEQYF
>-|-|TRBV6-1|TRBJ1-3
TGTGCCAGCAGTCGCGACGGTGGATCTGGAAACACCATATATTTT
CASSRDGGSGNTIYF
>-|-|TRBV12-3/TRBV12-4|TRBJ2-7
TGTGCCAGCAGTTTTGGGGACTACGAGCAGTACTTC
CASSFGDYEQYF
>-|-|TRBV5-4|TRBJ1-6
TGTGCCAGCAGACGTTCTCGGGTCGACGGCAATTCACCCCTCCACTTT
CASRRSRVDGNSPLHF
>TRBD1|few|TRBV6-1|TRBJ2-6
TGTGCCAGCAGGAGGGAGACAGGGTATTCTGGGGCCAACGTCCTGACTTTC
CASRRETGYSGANVLTF